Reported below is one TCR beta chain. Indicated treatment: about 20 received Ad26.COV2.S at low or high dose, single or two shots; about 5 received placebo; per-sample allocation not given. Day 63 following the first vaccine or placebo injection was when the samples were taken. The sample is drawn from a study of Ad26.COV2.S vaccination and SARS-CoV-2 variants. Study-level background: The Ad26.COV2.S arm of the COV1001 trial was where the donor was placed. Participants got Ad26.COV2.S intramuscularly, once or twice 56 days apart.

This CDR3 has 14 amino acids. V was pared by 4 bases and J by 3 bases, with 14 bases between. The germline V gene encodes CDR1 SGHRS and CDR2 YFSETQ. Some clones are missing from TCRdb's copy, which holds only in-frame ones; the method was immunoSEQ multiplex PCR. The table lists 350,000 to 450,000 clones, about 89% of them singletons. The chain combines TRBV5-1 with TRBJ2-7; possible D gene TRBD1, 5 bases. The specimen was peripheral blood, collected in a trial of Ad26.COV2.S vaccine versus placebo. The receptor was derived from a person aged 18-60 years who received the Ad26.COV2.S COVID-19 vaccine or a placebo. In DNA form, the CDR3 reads TGCGCCAGCAGCCCCCGAGGCAGGGTCTACGAGCAGTACTTC. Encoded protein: CASSPRGRVYEQYF.